This TCR beta chain was recovered during a study of high-grade serous ovarian cancer treatment subgroups. The tumor samples were collected prior to definitive surgery or chemotherapy. Some clones are missing from TCRdb's copy, which holds only in-frame ones; the method was immunoSEQ multiplex PCR. Found here are over 2,500 clones, about 70% of them singletons; the top ten hold 12%. In its sample, this clone is medium-sized. Germline-derived CDR1 and CDR2 are SQVTM and ANQGSEA. The CDR3 has 13 residues. Trimming stripped 6 bases from V and 4 bases from J, with 15 bases between. The sequencing input was tumor tissue. The V gene is TRBV29-1, the J gene TRBJ2-5; D is perhaps TRBD1 (5 bases). The clonotype originates from a human donor with high-grade serous ovarian cancer. In nucleotides, the CDR3 is TGCAGCGTCGTCAGGGTGGTGGGAGAGACCCAGTACTTC. It specifies CSVVRVVGETQYF.